This TCR beta chain was identified in a study of blood T cell repertoires in COVID-19. Across the study: Sample material is recorded as cDNA or gDNA derived from T cells, B-cell-depleted T cells, or PBMCs.

Here immunoSEQ multiplex PCR was the method, and the copy in TCRdb shows in-frame clones only, minus some. The top ten hold under 20% of the sample, which has roughly 110,000 clones, 80% to 90% seen once. This clone was observed a few times. The V end was cut by 0 bases, the J end by 0 bases, with 9 bases between. CDR1 LGHNA and CDR2 YSLEER come from the germline V gene. This CDR3 comprises 16 residues. Source material: peripheral blood. The source of this sequence is a human donor with acute or convalescent COVID-19. The donor label of this sample is uncertain. The chain recombines TRBV4-3 with TRBJ1-3; D might be TRBD1 (5 bases). The CDR3 reads CASSQDTGYSGNTIYF. The CDR3 DNA reads as TGCGCCAGCAGCCAAGATACAGGTTACTCTGGAAACACCATATATTTT.